Shown below are 27 T cell receptor beta chains from a single sample sequenced in a study of T cell repertoires in cytomegalovirus infection. TCRdb used MiXCR to reprocess the reads, holding one entry per CDR3 protein. The repertoire holds approximately 250,000 distinct CDR3 sequences, over 20% seen once, with about 18% in the top ten. The sequencing sample was made of CD8+ T cells from PBMCs. The receptors were sampled from a human donor in good health (CMV status not recorded). Some clones in this sample may be carry-over from other donors' samples.

This clonotype appeared many times. J is TRBJ2-1 and V is TRBV12-3 or TRBV12-4, with D possibly matching TRBD1 (5 bases). This CDR3 has 15 residues. Trimming took 1 base from V and 1 from J, leaving 8 bases between them. CDR3 sequence reads: CASSLGGRSYNEQFF. CDR3 nucleotide sequence: TGTGCCAGCAGTTTAGGGGGCCGGTCCTACAATGAGCAGTTCTTC.

The CDR3 spells CASSFIPASLNYGYTF. The CDR3 region has the DNA TGTGCCAGCAGTTTTATCCCAGCCAGTCTTAACTATGGCTACACCTTC. V gene TRBV28 combines with J gene TRBJ1-2; D unresolved. The length of the CDR3 is 16 residues. The V gene's germline CDR1 is MDHEN and CDR2 SYDVKM. Trimming shortened V by 3 bases and J by 1 base, and 15 bases separated the two germline ends.

The chain carries TRBV15 and TRBJ1-5; D might be TRBD1 (5 bases). Germline V CDR1 and CDR2: LNHNV, YYDKDF (reference sequence). Deletions cut 1 base from V and 4 bases from J, with 11 bases between. CDR3 length: 15 amino acids. The DNA for the CDR3 is TGTGCCACCAGCAGAGTGGGGGGACCTAATCAGCCCCAGCATTTT. Its translation: CATSRVGGPNQPQHF.

This clonotype occurred a few times. Relative to the germline gene, one junction end is altered; a read error may explain this. CDR3 in DNA: TGTGCCAGCAGCATGGGACAGCCTGAAGAACTGTTTTTT. Protein product: CASSMGQPEELFF. V is TRBV7-6 and J is TRBJ1-4; 7 positions match TRBD1. Germline V gene sequence: CDR1 SGHVS, CDR2 FNYEAQ. The CDR3 is made up of 13 amino acids. Full variable domain (rest looked up from reference TRBV7-6 and TRBJ1-4): GAGVSQSPRYKVTKRGQDVALRCDPISGHVSLYWYRQALGQGPEFLTYFNYEAQQDKSGLPNDRFSAERPEGSISTLTIQRTEQRDSAMYRCASSMGQPEELFFGSGTQLSVL.

V gene TRBV12-5 combines with J gene TRBJ2-2; weak D call: TRBD1 (5 bases). With 6 bases removed from V and 4 bases from J, the gap between germline ends came to 15 bases. Germline lookup yields CDR1 LGHNT and CDR2 FRNRAP. CDR3 size: 15 residues. CDR3: CASGYTGAPTGELFF. Here the CDR3 DNA reads TGTGCTAGTGGGTACACAGGTGCCCCCACCGGGGAGCTGTTTTTT. Filled out from reference TRBV12-5 and TRBJ2-2, the complete variable domain reads DARVTQTPRHKVTEMGQEVTMRCQPILGHNTVFWYRQTMMQGLELLAYFRNRAPLDDSGMPKDRFSAEMPDATLATLKIQPSEPRDSAVYFCASGYTGAPTGELFFGEGSRLTVL.

This clonotype was counted a single time. The gene calls are TRBV5-1 and TRBJ2-7; D perhaps matches TRBD2 (7 bases). The CDR3 has 15 residues. Trimming took 0 bases from V and 3 from J, leaving 13 bases between them. CDR1 and CDR2 from the germline V gene are SGHRS and YFSETQ. The CDR3 bases are TGCGCCAGCAGCTTGGAGGGGGGGAGGATCTACGAGCAGTACTTC. Amino acids: CASSLEGGRIYEQYF.

This clonotype has at least ten counts. The chain has TRBV7-6 and TRBJ1-1; D is uncertain. This CDR3 is built from 13 residues. Trimming removed 3 bases at V and 0 bases at J, with 5 bases between. Germline V gene lookup returns CDR1 SGHVS and CDR2 FNYEAQ. CDR3 sequence (DNA): TGTGCCAGCAGCTTGAGGTTGAACACTGAAGCTTTCTTT. It encodes CASSLRLNTEAFF.

This clonotype showed up many times. This sequence joins TRBV7-2 and TRBJ2-7, with D tentatively TRBD2 (7 bases). V lost 5 bases to trimming and J lost 2 bases, with 16 bases between them. The CDR3 consists of 15 residues. The V gene's germline CDR1 is SGHTA and CDR2 FQGNSA. The CDR3 region is CASSPGGPVTYEQYF. The CDR3 nucleotides read TGTGCCAGCAGCCCGGGGGGCCCTGTTACCTACGAGCAGTACTTC.

In the case of this clonotype: With a much larger clone just one base away, this may be a read error. The rearrangement uses TRBV28 and TRBJ2-1; the D gene could be TRBD1 or TRBD2 (5 bases each). Germline values: CDR1 MDHEN, CDR2 SYDVKM. The CDR3 runs to 14 residues. The CDR3: CASILFSEGTEQFF. CDR3 sequence (DNA): TGTGCCAGCATTTTATTCAGTGAAGGGACCGAGCAGTTCTTC.

This clonotype was recorded at least ten times. Sequence at one end of the junction differs from germline and may be a read error. The chain employs TRBV6-1 and TRBJ2-1, with D unresolved. CDR3 length equals 13 residues. Germline CDR1 MNHNS, CDR2 SASEGT. CDR3 in amino acids: CASSEEPLRSPVF. CDR3 in DNA: TGTGCCAGCAGTGAAGAGCCCCTCAGGAGCCCGGTCTTC.

The chain recombines TRBV5-1 with TRBJ1-1, with 7 bases aligning to TRBD1. Losses at the gene ends were 0 bases for V and 2 bases for J; bases not matched to a gene: 7. This CDR3 is built from 16 residues. The germline V gene encodes CDR1 SGHRS and CDR2 YFSETQ. CDR3 region: CASSLARTGANTEAFF. CDR3 coding DNA: TGCGCCAGCAGCTTGGCCAGAACAGGGGCTAACACTGAAGCTTTCTTT.

This clonotype was recorded a few times. The rearrangement joins TRBV2 to TRBJ2-4; weak D call: TRBD2 (5 bases). Germline-derived CDR1 and CDR2 are SNHLY and FYNNEI. The CDR3 runs to 12 residues. V gave up 4 bases and J gave up 8 bases, with 9 bases separating them. CDR3 DNA sequence: TGTGCCAGCAGTGCTCGGGAAGACATTCAGTACTTC. Its translation: CASSAREDIQYF.

This clonotype was picked up many times. The junction differs from germline at one of its ends, possibly a read error. The rearrangement joins TRBV7-8 to TRBJ1-5; D is unresolved. CDR3 length: 12 residues. Germline CDR1 is SGHVS and CDR2 is FQNEAQ. The CDR3 protein is CTSSFGNQPQHF. CDR3 coding DNA: TGTACCAGCAGCTTCGGCAATCAGCCCCAGCATTTT.

This clonotype has a count of ten or more. V gene TRBV7-2 combines with J gene TRBJ2-3; tentative D call: TRBD2 (5 bases). The germline CDR1 and CDR2 sequences are SGHTA and FQGNSA. Trimming removed 6 bases from V and 0 bases from J, with 16 bases in between. The CDR3 has 16 amino acids. This chain's CDR3 is CASRYWGAASTDTQYF. CDR3 DNA: TGTGCCAGCAGATATTGGGGAGCGGCTAGCACAGATACGCAGTATTTT. The variable domain in full, completed from reference TRBV7-2 and TRBJ2-3, reads GAGVSQSPSNKVTEKGKDVELRCDPISGHTALYWYRQSLGQGLEFLIYFQGNSAPDKSGLPSDRFSAERTGGSVSTLTIQRTQQEDSAVYLCASRYWGAASTDTQYFGPGTRLTVL.

This clonotype has a handful of counts. The V and J genes are TRBV24-1 and TRBJ2-1, with D possibly TRBD1 on 6 matching bases. This CDR3 spans 16 amino acids. Germline V gives CDR1 KGHDR, CDR2 SFDVKD. Trimming left V 4 bases short and J 0 bases short, with 12 bases between. CDR3: CATSEWDTRSYNEQFF. The CDR3 DNA is TGTGCCACCAGTGAGTGGGACACACGCTCCTACAATGAGCAGTTCTTC.

V and J are TRBV6-2 or TRBV6-3 and TRBJ2-4; D gene uncertain. The length of the CDR3 is 14 residues. Germline CDR1 is MNHEY and CDR2 is SVGEGT. V dropped 6 bases and J dropped 8 bases, with 17 bases sitting between them. CDR3 sequence reads: CASSAPSRLDIQYF. As DNA, the CDR3 is TGTGCCAGCAGCGCGCCCAGTCGGCTTGACATTCAGTACTTC.

In this sample, this clonotype turned up many times. The chain employs TRBV12-3 or TRBV12-4 and TRBJ2-7; D is unclear. Trimming cost V 3 bases and J 3 bases, with 6 bases left between them. This CDR3 comprises 12 residues. CDR3 protein: CASSLVDYEQYF. The CDR3, as DNA: TGTGCCAGCAGTTTGGTGGACTACGAGCAGTACTTC.

Only a few counts were recorded for this clonotype. J is TRBJ1-6 and V is TRBV12-3 or TRBV12-4; the D gene is possibly TRBD1 (6 bases). The V gene lost 4 bases and the J gene lost 0 bases, with 13 bases spanning the gap. The CDR3 totals 17 residues. The CDR3 here is CASSSLGQTSYNSPLHF. Written as DNA, the CDR3 is TGTGCCAGCAGTTCCTTAGGACAGACCTCCTATAATTCACCCCTCCACTTT.

CDR3 DNA: TGTGCCAGCAGCTTTGGGGGGGGTGAGACTGAAGCTTTCTTT. Translating gives CASSFGGGETEAFF. The chain uses TRBV27 and TRBJ1-1; perhaps TRBD1 as D (5 bases). The germline V gene has CDR1 MNHEY and CDR2 SMNVEV (reference sequence). The CDR3 is 14 amino acids. The germline V and J ends were trimmed by 6 bases and 5 bases, with 16 bases remaining between them.

This chain links TRBV28 with TRBJ2-1, with D unclear. The germline V gene has CDR1 MDHEN and CDR2 SYDVKM. The CDR3 totals 12 residues. The V gene lost 6 bases and the J gene lost 6 bases, with 9 bases spanning the gap. CDR3 residues: CASREPFNEQFF. Written as DNA, the CDR3 is TGTGCCAGCAGAGAACCTTTCAATGAGCAGTTCTTC.

The chain employs TRBV28 and TRBJ2-3; D perhaps matches TRBD2 (5 bases). V shed 9 bases and J shed 3 bases, with 10 bases lying between them. The germline gives CDR1 MDHEN, CDR2 SYDVKM. CDR3 size: 12 residues. CDR3 loop: CASCRGTDTQYF. The CDR3, as DNA: TGTGCCAGTTGCAGAGGGACAGATACGCAGTATTTT.

This clonotype was detected ten times or more. The CDR3 region has the DNA TGTGCCAGCAGCTGGGTTACGGGACAGGGGGCGGGGGAGCAGTTCTTC. It translates to CASSWVTGQGAGEQFF. The rearrangement uses TRBV7-2 and TRBJ2-1, with 12 bases fitting TRBD1. The germline CDR1 and CDR2 sequences are SGHTA and FQGNSA. The CDR3 totals 16 residues. The V gene end was trimmed by 4 bases and the J gene end by 10 bases; junction bases not matched to a gene: 11. Drawing the rest from reference TRBV7-2 and TRBJ2-1, the complete variable domain is GAGVSQSPSNKVTEKGKDVELRCDPISGHTALYWYRQSLGQGLEFLIYFQGNSAPDKSGLPSDRFSAERTGGSVSTLTIQRTQQEDSAVYLCASSWVTGQGAGEQFFGPGTRLTVL.

This clonotype came up many times. This sequence joins TRBV7-9 and TRBJ1-5; D call uncertain. The CDR3 covers 13 residues. Germline V lookup: CDR1 SEHNR, CDR2 FQNEAQ (reference sequence). V lost 1 base and J 6 bases, leaving 7 bases between the germline ends. CDR3 residues: CASSLEGVQPQHF. The CDR3, as DNA: TGTGCCAGCAGCTTAGAGGGAGTTCAGCCCCAGCATTTT. The whole variable domain, remainder taken from reference TRBV7-9 and TRBJ1-5, is DTGVSQNPRHKITKRGQNVTFRCDPISEHNRLYWYRQTLGQGPEFLTYFQNEAQLEKSRLLSDRFSAERPKGSFSTLEIQRTEQGDSAMYLCASSLEGVQPQHFGDGTRLSIL.

This clonotype was recorded at least ten times. The CDR3 spells CASSLSFTDTQYF. The CDR3 DNA reads as TGTGCCAGCAGCCTCTCCTTCACAGATACGCAGTATTTT. The chain joins TRBV25-1 to TRBJ2-3; D gene unclear. Germline assignment: CDR1 MGHDK and CDR2 SYGVNS. CDR3 length: 13 amino acids. V was trimmed by 6 bases and J by 2 bases, leaving 9 bases between them.

The chain links TRBV28 to TRBJ2-5; TRBD1 is a possible D gene (5 bases). The germline gives CDR1 MDHEN, CDR2 SYDVKM. Trimming took off 2 bases at V and 4 bases at J, with 11 bases between the two ends. The CDR3 sequence is 14 residues long. The CDR3 protein is CASSLRTPGETQYF. CDR3 coding DNA: TGTGCCAGCAGTTTAAGGACACCCGGAGAGACCCAGTACTTC.

In its sample, this clonotype was seen a few times. The chain has TRBV5-4 and TRBJ2-1; 7 positions match TRBD2. The J segment lost 0 bases and the V segment lost 0 bases, leaving 0 bases of the junction unmatched. This CDR3 region has 15 residues. The germline V gene encodes CDR1 SGHNT and CDR2 YYREEE (reference sequence). The CDR3 DNA reads TGTGCCAGCAGCTTGGCTAGCGGCTCCTACAATGAGCAGTTCTTC. This encodes CASSLASGSYNEQFF. Drawing the rest from reference TRBV5-4 and TRBJ2-1, the complete variable domain is ETGVTQSPTHLIKTRGQQVTLRCSSQSGHNTVSWYQQALGQGPQFIFQYYREEENGRGNFPPRFSGLQFPNYSSELNVNALELDDSALYLCASSLASGSYNEQFFGPGTRLTVL.

The genes are TRBV2 and TRBJ1-2; a possible D gene is TRBD1 (5 bases). The germline V gene encodes CDR1 SNHLY and CDR2 FYNNEI. The CDR3 runs 13 residues. Trimming removed 8 bases at V and 4 bases at J, with 14 bases between. The CDR3 DNA reads TGTGCCAGCGGGACGGTGGAGCTCTATGGCTACACCTTC. This encodes CASGTVELYGYTF.